This T cell receptor (beta chain) was identified in a study of blood T cell repertoires in COVID-19. Study details: The study drew acute and convalescent COVID-19 samples from the United States, Italy and Spain. PBMCs, B-cell-depleted T cells, or T cells were the source of the cDNA or gDNA that made up the material.

Seattle participants joined during active infection and were tracked over time. As handled by the study authors: Amplification from reference gene primers served as the basis for estimated nucleated cell counts. Sequencing used immunoSEQ multiplex PCR; TCRdb keeps in-frame clones, though not all of them. The DNA was the basis for D and trimming; V, J and clone size are from that table. Of 250,000 to 400,000 clones listed, approximately 90% are singletons. The source is a woman aged 30 to 39 with COVID-19, enrolled during active disease. The sequencing sample was made of peripheral blood.

The CDR3 protein is CASSQDRRTGTQETQYF. The CDR3 nucleotides are TGTGCCAGCAGCCAAGATCGCAGGACAGGGACCCAAGAGACCCAGTACTTC. The V and J genes are TRBV4-2 and TRBJ2-5; 8 bases are shared with TRBD1. The CDR3 is 17 residues long. Germline V CDR1 and CDR2: LGHNA, YNFKEQ. The V segment lost 0 bases and the J segment 1 base; nucleotides outside the gene matches: 7.